This T cell receptor beta chain was recorded in a study of CD8+ T cells in alopecia areata (dated by TCRdb to 2017 to 2018). With respect to the entire study: Treated patients were enrolled in an open-label pilot trial of oral tofacitinib, 5 to 10 mg twice daily, for moderate-to-severe alopecia areata. Patients stayed on tofacitinib for 6 to 18 months and then had 6 months of follow-up off drug so that delayed response and recurrence could be assessed. For the treated patients, the SALT score, which quantifies what percentage of scalp surface area is affected, served as the measure of disease severity. In both human patients and the C3H/HeJ mouse model, the study applied high-throughput TCRbeta sequencing to look at T cell clonal expansion in alopecia areata. In humans, TCRbeta sequencing was performed on scalp tissue and on sorted CD4+ and CD8+ peripheral blood T cells from healthy controls and from patients with patchy or totalis/universalis alopecia areata. Biopsies were taken from tofacitinib-treated patients at baseline and again at 4 and 24 weeks into treatment, and several of those patients also had a later scalp biopsy. Scalp clonality was compared among normal scalp (n=4), patchy alopecia areata scalp (n=8), and alopecia totalis/universalis scalp (n=8). RNA was extracted with the PAXgene miRNA kit for fixed scalp, the miRNeasy kit for PBMCs, and the RNeasy kit for mouse skin. immunoSEQ multiplex PCR using 35 Vbeta forward primers and 13 Jbeta reverse primers was used to amplify TCRbeta CDR3 regions. What the authors observed across the whole study: Compared with normal scalp, lesional scalp, particularly in alopecia totalis/universalis, had higher clonality and more expanded CD8+ clones, which suggests antigenic drive. Many expanded lesional clones were found to persist in scalp and blood during tofacitinib treatment, and relapse after treatment cessation may be partly explained by this persistence. Shared TCR sequences between patients were less evident than in mice, which may be partly attributable to HLA diversity in the patient population. Resident alphabeta T cells in normal human skin are also sequenced, complicating scalp TCR repertoire analysis, unlike mouse skin dominated by gammadelta T cells. With tofacitinib, both scalp clonality and the number of expanded CD8+ clones among the top 100 scalp clones went down significantly. Because the treated cohort was small and had only one nonresponder, larger studies are needed to examine links between baseline CD8+ expansion and response.

The sample's treatment or condition label, in plain terms: oral pan-JAK inhibitor, 5-10 mg twice daily. From alopecia areata patients, peripheral blood was collected along with lesional scalp punch biopsies. PBMCs were isolated by density centrifugation and stained for CD3, CD4 and CD8, after which CD4+ and CD8+ T cells were sorted on a FACSAria. This clone turned up a few times. This receptor's antigen is unknown. Qualities for individual bases were not recorded, and no much larger clone is one base off. Receptor libraries were prepared by the immunoSEQ multiplex PCR assay. RNA was extracted from all samples and reverse transcribed into cDNA as template for TCR sequencing. First-strand cDNA was synthesized using SuperScript III with a 2:1 mix of oligo-dT and random hexamers. A synthetic immune receptor repertoire was used to measure amplification bias, and any remaining bias was corrected computationally. Per the original workflow: Raw reads were preprocessed to remove errors, and CDR3 was defined by IMGT conventions from the conserved cysteine to phenylalanine. Clonality was computed by normalizing Shannon entropy by log2 of the number of productive unique TCRs and subtracting the result from 1. Whether each scalp clone was CD4 or CD8 was inferred by checking scalp TCRbeta sequences against the CD4 and CD8 repertoires from sorted blood. TCRdb stores this immuneACCESS table with in-frame sequences only. Part of the clones is absent; in the studies checked, under half of the shortfall reflects unresolved V genes, and no reason is known for the rest. V, J and clone size were drawn from that table, and D and trimming were deduced from the DNA. This sample lists roughly 190,000 clones; roughly three fifths were detected once. Approximately 1.3% of the sample is in the top ten clones.

This clonotype originated in a human donor with alopecia areata. Sample: CD4+ T cells sorted from blood, taken around week 49, from a patient treated with tofacitinib.

DNA sequence: TGCGCCAGCAGCCAACACAAACCGGGGGATACGCAGTATTTT. It specifies CASSQHKPGDTQYF. The sequence joins TRBV4-3 to TRBJ2-3; TRBD2 could be the D gene, as 5 bases match. The germline V gene encodes CDR1 LGHNA and CDR2 YSLEER. At the junction V is shortened by 2 bases and J by 6 bases, with 12 bases in between. From the cysteine through the phenylalanine, the CDR3 covers 14 amino acids. Only CDR3 DNA remains: 42 bases, in frame from the first base.